This record looks at one TCR beta chain sequence and its context. V dropped 4 bases and J dropped 6; count of bases not matched to a gene: 7. This CDR3 region has 16 residues. CDR1 is SGHRS and CDR2 is YFSETQ in the germline V gene. The data belong to a study of blood T cell repertoires in COVID-19. Study summary: Acute and convalescent COVID-19 specimens originated in the United States, Italy and Spain.

Source study methods: Amplification from reference gene primers served as the basis for estimated nucleated cell counts. Generated by immunoSEQ multiplex PCR, the TCRdb table keeps only in-frame clones and is missing some. Clonal size and the V and J genes are those of that table, whereas D and trimming came from the DNA. Of approximately 80,000 clones in the sample, approximately 86% were seen once. The V call is TRBV5-1, the J call TRBJ2-3, with TRBD2 matching over 14 bases. The specimen was peripheral blood. This clonotype was sampled from a woman of 80 years or more with COVID-19, enrolled during active disease. CDR3 region: CASSTRLAGGSDTQYF. Written as DNA, the CDR3 is TGCGCCAGCAGCACCAGACTAGCGGGAGGGTCTGATACGCAGTATTTT.